Below, one TCR beta chain is given with its context. The antigen is unknown. CDR3 length equals 15 residues. The V gene's germline CDR1 is SGHRS and CDR2 YFSETQ. The V gene lost 5 bases and the J gene lost 1 base, with 13 bases spanning the gap. The repertoire was sequenced with immunoSEQ multiplex PCR; TCRdb's copy has only in-frame clones and lacks some. This sample carries about 94,000 clones, 85% of them seen once, and the ten largest clones take about 4.5%. The data were obtained in a study of T cell responses to AZD1222 COVID-19 vaccine. Study-wide results and caveats: Seropositive AZD1222 recipients at baseline numbered only five or six. Donors in the cohort were predominantly white British and more often female, and clonal diversity was possibly underestimated.

The specimen comprised peripheral blood, sampled 28 days after the second AZD1222 dose. The chain has TRBV5-1 and TRBJ1-5; the D gene is possibly TRBD1 (5 bases). This sequence was found in an adult who received the AZD1222 COVID-19 vaccine. This CDR3 is CASSQGAGSNQPQHF. The CDR3 DNA sequence: TGCGCCAGCAGTCAGGGAGCGGGAAGCAATCAGCCCCAGCATTTT.